This entry is about one TCR beta chain. Its target is unknown. This specimen belongs to a study of cytomegalovirus exposure and HLA in healthy donors. Study-wide points: Despite most TCR sequences being rare, some public TCRs occurred in many donors. HLA-A and HLA-B allele assignments for most subjects were reportedly predicted accurately using TCR beta sequences. A prior analysis recorded that most TCR beta V segments were productive about 87% or about 30% of the time.

The germline V gene encodes CDR1 SGHNT and CDR2 YYREEE (reference sequence). The junction had 5 bases not matched to a gene; V was cut back by 3 bases and J by 4 bases. The CDR3 is made up of 14 amino acids. In the PCR, 60 Vbeta and 13 Jbeta primers were used. Clones were sequenced by immunoSEQ multiplex PCR, and TCRdb holds only the in-frame ones, with some missing. Counted here are 70,000 to 95,000 clones, more than 75% occurring once; the ten biggest clones make up about 15%. This chain links TRBV5-4 with TRBJ1-2; 8 bases match TRBD1. This sequence originates from a woman between 35 and 50 years old in good health and CMV-seropositive. Input material: PBMCs. The CDR3 nucleotides are TGTGCCAGCAGCTCTGACAGGGGCAGCTATGGCTACACCTTC. Encoded protein: CASSSDRGSYGYTF. The full variable domain, in which reference TRBV5-4 and TRBJ1-2 provide the parts outside the CDR3, is ETGVTQSPTHLIKTRGQQVTLRCSSQSGHNTVSWYQQALGQGPQFIFQYYREEENGRGNFPPRFSGLQFPNYSSELNVNALELDDSALYLCASSSDRGSYGYTFGSGTRLTVV.